This TCR beta chain was sequenced in a study of shared clonotypes between healthy human individuals. Germline values: CDR1 SGHTA, CDR2 FQGTGA. The V segment lost 5 bases and the J segment 3 bases; nucleotides outside the gene matches: 5. CDR3 size: 15 residues. The assay was immunoSEQ multiplex PCR, and TCRdb's table has in-frame clones only and misses some. The sample holds about 2.4 million clones, 80% to 95% seen once. This clone was recorded once. The specimen was naive CD4+ T cells from PBMCs. Stated subset: CD45RA+ positively selected. This TCR derives from a young man in good health. Some clones in this sample may be carry-over from other donors' samples. The chain recombines TRBV7-3 with TRBJ2-1; 9 bases are a match to TRBD2. The CDR3 loop is CASSIAGEVYNEQFF. The CDR3 DNA reads TGTGCCAGCAGCATAGCGGGAGAGGTCTACAATGAGCAGTTCTTC.